Below are 9 T cell receptor beta chains sequenced from a single sample in a study of T cell responses to AZD1222 COVID-19 vaccine. Generated by immunoSEQ multiplex PCR, the TCRdb table keeps only in-frame clones and is missing some. The table shows around 100,000 clones, with roughly 84% occurring only once. Source: peripheral blood, taken on day 0 of AZD1222 vaccination. These receptor sequences come from an adult in good health.

V usage is TRBV2 and J usage is TRBJ1-5; D remains ambiguous. Trimming shortened V by 5 bases and J by 4 bases, and 9 bases separated the two germline ends. Per the germline V gene, CDR1 is SNHLY and CDR2 is FYNNEI. The CDR3 covers 13 residues. The DNA of the CDR3 is TGTGCCAGCAGTCTCCGGATAAATCAGCCCCAGCATTTT. Translated: CASSLRINQPQHF.

The rearrangement joins TRBV2 to TRBJ1-5, with D possibly matching TRBD1 (5 bases). There are 16 residues in the CDR3. The V and J ends lost 8 bases and 2 bases respectively, with 19 bases between them. Per the germline V gene, CDR1 is SNHLY and CDR2 is FYNNEI. This CDR3 reads CASRSDGQGRNQPQHF. CDR3 nucleotide sequence: TGTGCCAGCCGTTCAGACGGGCAGGGCCGCAATCAGCCCCAGCATTTT.

The chain couples TRBV6-5 to TRBJ2-5, with D tentatively TRBD1 (6 bases). This CDR3 region has 16 residues. In germline, CDR1 is MNHEY, CDR2 SVGAGI. Trimming cost V 0 bases and J 2 bases, with 13 bases left between them. The CDR3 bases are TGTGCCAGCAGTTACTCGTTGACTACAGGGCAAGAGACCCAGTACTTC. It specifies CASSYSLTTGQETQYF.

The rearrangement uses TRBV11-3 and TRBJ2-7; D not certain. This CDR3 comprises 9 residues. V lost 10 bases and J lost 7, with 8 bases in between. Looked up from germline, CDR1 is SGHNT and CDR2 is YENEEA. In DNA, the CDR3 is TGTGCCAAAGGGCGGGAGCAGTACTTC. It codes for CAKGREQYF. Together with reference TRBV11-3 and TRBJ2-7, the CDR3 gives the full variable domain: EAGVVQSPRYKIIEKKQPVAFWCNPISGHNTLYWYLQNLGQGPELLIRYENEEAVDDSQLPKDRFSAERLKGVDSTLKIQPAELGDSAVYLCAKGREQYFGPGTRLTVT.

The rearrangement joins TRBV28 to TRBJ2-7; D gene unclear. This CDR3 is built from 13 residues. The ends were cut back, 3 bases at V and 6 bases at J, with 12 bases in the middle. CDR1 and CDR2 (germline): MDHEN, SYDVKM. The CDR3 sequence: CASSFPGSGEQYF. The DNA for the CDR3 is TGTGCCAGCAGTTTCCCCGGGTCCGGCGAGCAGTACTTC.

This clone was recorded once. The chain is built from TRBV11-2 and TRBJ2-1; D not certain. The CDR3 has 13 residues. CDR1 and CDR2 (germline): SGHAT, FQNNGV. Trimming stripped 2 bases from V and 6 bases from J, with 8 bases between. The DNA for the CDR3 is TGTGCCAGCAGCTTAAGCATGGGCAATGAGCAGTTCTTC. Protein sequence: CASSLSMGNEQFF.

CDR3 amino acids: CASSPGLDEQFF. CDR3 coding DNA: TGTGCCAGCAGCCCGGGGTTGGATGAGCAGTTCTTC. The genes are TRBV7-2 and TRBJ2-1; possibly TRBD2 for D (5 bases). CDR1 and CDR2 (germline): SGHTA, FQGNSA. V dropped 5 bases and J dropped 8 bases, with 10 bases sitting between them. CDR3 length: 12 amino acids. The variable domain in full, with the rest retrieved from reference TRBV7-2 and TRBJ2-1, is GAGVSQSPSNKVTEKGKDVELRCDPISGHTALYWYRQSLGQGLEFLIYFQGNSAPDKSGLPSDRFSAERTGGSVSTLTIQRTQQEDSAVYLCASSPGLDEQFFGPGTRLTVL.

V is TRBV6-5 and J is TRBJ1-5, with D possibly TRBD1 on 6 matching bases. Germline V gives CDR1 MNHEY, CDR2 SVGAGI. Trimming removed 10 bases from V and 8 bases from J, with 21 bases in between. The CDR3 length is 14 residues. CDR3 region: CATNGGQPREPQHF. CDR3 sequence (DNA): TGTGCCACCAATGGAGGACAGCCGCGGGAGCCCCAGCATTTT.

This clone was counted at least ten times. At one boundary the junction diverges from the germline segment, which might be a read error. The genes are TRBV7-7 and TRBJ2-7, with no clear D. CDR3 length: 15 amino acids. From germline, CDR1 is SSHAT and CDR2 FNYEAQ (reference sequence). The CDR3 protein is CASSLRATGGYEQYF. CDR3 sequence (DNA): TGTGCTAGCAGCTTACGGGCCACGGGTGGCTACGAGCAGTACTTC.